These 26 T cell receptor beta chains originate from one sample sequenced in a study of T cell responses to AZD1222 COVID-19 vaccine (dated by TCRdb to about 2021). Taken with the paper, the label for time point translates to: about 28 days (+/-7) after the second vaccine dose. Libraries came from the immunoSEQ multiplex PCR assay. Here the immuneACCESS table is served through TCRdb, limited to in-frame sequences with V and J called. Missing clones are a known gap in these copies; in checked studies unresolved V genes cover under half, and the rest lacks a known reason. The sample contains approximately 69,000 clones, approximately 82% of them found a single time. Jointly, the top ten make up approximately 25% of the sample. The sample consisted of peripheral blood, taken 28 days after the second AZD1222 dose. The receptor set was obtained from an adult who received the AZD1222 COVID-19 vaccine.

This chain uses TRBV7-9 with TRBJ2-7; 9 bases align to TRBD1. The CDR3 runs 15 residues. Germline CDR1 and CDR2: SEHNR and FQNEAQ (reference sequence). Unmatched junction bases numbered 5, after V lost 3 bases and J lost 2 bases. CDR3 in amino acids: CASSFGQGHPYEQYF. CDR3 DNA sequence: TGTGCCAGCAGCTTCGGACAGGGGCACCCCTACGAGCAGTACTTC.

The chain combines TRBV28 with TRBJ2-2; 7 bases match TRBD1. J was trimmed by 4 bases and V by 1 base; bases with no gene match: 9. The CDR3 consists of 17 residues. Germline V gene sequence: CDR1 MDHEN, CDR2 SYDVKM. CDR3 loop: CASSLFLQGERTGELFF. CDR3 DNA: TGTGCCAGCAGTTTATTCCTGCAGGGGGAACGCACCGGGGAGCTGTTTTTT.

V and J are TRBV6-5 and TRBJ2-7; no clear D. V was clipped by 8 bases and J by 7 bases, with 9 bases between them. Per germline, CDR1 MNHEY and CDR2 SVGAGI. The CDR3 is 10 residues long. This CDR3 reads CASGISEQYF. In DNA form, the CDR3 reads TGTGCCAGCGGCATCTCTGAGCAGTACTTC.

The CDR3: CASSYSTSVGEQYF. As DNA, the CDR3 is TGTGCCAGCAGTTACTCGACCTCTGTGGGCGAGCAGTACTTC. The rearrangement links TRBV6-5 to TRBJ2-7; no definite D call. The V gene's germline CDR1 is MNHEY and CDR2 SVGAGI. V dropped 0 bases and J dropped 6 bases, with 12 bases sitting between them. The CDR3 length is 14 residues.

V and J are TRBV10-3 and TRBJ2-7; possible D gene TRBD2, 5 bases. This CDR3 spans 13 amino acids. Trimming removed 3 bases from V and 0 bases from J, with 6 bases in between. The germline V gene has CDR1 ENHRY and CDR2 SYGVKD. This CDR3 reads CAISEGGSYEQYF. The CDR3 nucleotides are TGTGCCATCAGTGAAGGAGGCTCCTACGAGCAGTACTTC.

This chain joins TRBV15 and TRBJ2-1, with 9 bases identical to TRBD2. This CDR3 spans 16 amino acids. Germline CDR1 reads LNHNV; CDR2 reads YYDKDF (reference sequence). V dropped 1 base and J dropped 7; count of bases not matched to a gene: 8. The CDR3 coding sequence is TGTGCCACCAGCAGAGCCGTAGCGGGGGCGAAAAATGAGCAGTTCTTC. Translated, it gives CATSRAVAGAKNEQFF.

The CDR3, as DNA: TGTGCCATCAGTGAGATTCGGGGGAACCTACGAGTGGAGCAGTACTTC. As protein: CAISEIRGNLRVEQYF. J is TRBJ2-7 and V is TRBV10-3; D might be TRBD2 (6 bases). CDR3 size: 16 residues. The germline V and J ends were trimmed by 2 bases and 7 bases, with 21 bases remaining between them. The V gene's germline CDR1 is ENHRY and CDR2 SYGVKD.

The rearrangement links TRBV6-5 to TRBJ1-1, with D hard to call. This CDR3 comprises 14 residues. CDR1 is MNHEY and CDR2 is SVGAGI in the germline V gene. Trimming took 0 bases from V and 1 from J, leaving 6 bases between them. The CDR3 region is CASSYSRGNTEAFF. The CDR3 nucleotides are TGTGCCAGCAGTTACTCGAGAGGGAACACTGAAGCTTTCTTT.

The V gene is TRBV10-3, the J gene TRBJ1-3, with D hard to call. The CDR3 covers 14 residues. CDR1 and CDR2 (germline): ENHRY, SYGVKD. V lost 6 bases and J lost 0, with 9 bases in between. The CDR3 sequence is CAISRTASGNTIYF. The CDR3, as DNA: TGTGCCATCAGCCGGACGGCCTCTGGAAACACCATATATTTT.

V is TRBV6-5 and J is TRBJ1-2, with TRBD1 matching over 7 bases. The CDR3 runs to 13 residues. Germline lookup yields CDR1 MNHEY and CDR2 SVGAGI. V lost 5 bases to trimming and J lost 3 bases; unmatched junction nucleotides: 3. This CDR3 reads CASSRDSHYGYTF. In DNA form, the CDR3 reads TGTGCCAGCAGTCGGGACAGCCACTATGGCTACACCTTC.

The rearrangement links TRBV7-6 to TRBJ2-1; TRBD1 is a possible D gene (6 bases). The length of the CDR3 is 14 residues. Trimming left V 3 bases short and J 4 bases short, with 10 bases between. CDR1 is SGHVS and CDR2 is FNYEAQ in the germline V gene. CDR3 in amino acids: CASSFLGGYNEQFF. The CDR3 DNA reads TGTGCCAGCAGCTTTTTAGGGGGTTACAATGAGCAGTTCTTC.

In this sample, this clone turned up once. V and J are TRBV10-3 and TRBJ1-6, with D hard to call. CDR1 is ENHRY, CDR2 SYGVKD, per germline. CDR3 size: 14 residues. With 6 bases removed from V and 2 bases from J, the gap between germline ends came to 8 bases. CDR3 nucleotide sequence: TGTGCCATCAGGGGCACAGCCTATAATTCACCCCTCCACTTT. Protein: CAIRGTAYNSPLHF.

V usage is TRBV9 and J usage is TRBJ1-2; possibly TRBD1 for D (5 bases). Germline V lookup: CDR1 SGDLS, CDR2 YYNGEE. CDR3 length equals 12 residues. Trimming removed 1 base at V and 8 bases at J, with 9 bases between. The DNA of the CDR3 is TGTGCCAGCAGCGTATATGGGGGAGGCTACACCTTC. Amino acids: CASSVYGGGYTF.

The V gene is TRBV11-2, the J gene TRBJ1-2; D not resolved. The V end lost 5 bases, the J end lost 4 bases, and 8 bases lay between the germline ends. Looked up from germline, CDR1 is SGHAT and CDR2 is FQNNGV. The CDR3 covers 12 residues. The chain's CDR3 is CASSANAYGYTF. In DNA, the CDR3 is TGTGCCAGCAGCGCTAATGCCTATGGCTACACCTTC. The complete variable domain, with remaining parts taken from reference TRBV11-2 and TRBJ1-2, reads EAGVAQSPRYKIIEKRQSVAFWCNPISGHATLYWYQQILGQGPKLLIQFQNNGVVDDSQLPKDRFSAERLKGVDSTLKIQPAKLEDSAVYLCASSANAYGYTFGSGTRLTVV.

The chain has TRBV24-1 and TRBJ1-1; TRBD1 is a possible D gene (5 bases). Germline CDR1 reads KGHDR; CDR2 reads SFDVKD. The CDR3 has 19 residues. V lost 5 bases, J lost 0 bases, and 24 bases lay in between. The CDR3 DNA reads TGTGCCACCAGTGCCCCCAGGGAGCTCCTACCTTTAATGAACACTGAAGCTTTCTTT. Translating gives CATSAPRELLPLMNTEAFF.

The rearrangement joins TRBV6-1 to TRBJ1-2; possibly TRBD1 for D (6 bases). The CDR3 is made up of 15 amino acids. CDR1 is MNHNS and CDR2 is SASEGT in the germline V gene. V lost 2 bases and J lost 4, with 14 bases in between. CDR3 sequence: CASSEYAGAPYGYTF. The CDR3 DNA follows: TGTGCCAGCAGTGAATACGCAGGGGCTCCCTATGGCTACACCTTC.

V usage is TRBV9 and J usage is TRBJ1-1; D not resolved. The CDR3 covers 13 residues. V was pared by 3 bases and J by 4 bases, with 10 bases between. Germline V gene data show CDR1 as SGDLS and CDR2 as YYNGEE. The CDR3 spells CASSAELSTEAFF. The CDR3 DNA follows: TGTGCCAGCAGCGCTGAGTTGTCCACTGAAGCTTTCTTT.

The V and J genes are TRBV5-4 and TRBJ2-1, with D possibly being TRBD1 (5 bases). The CDR3 is made up of 15 amino acids. CDR1 is SGHNT, CDR2 YYREEE, per germline (reference sequence). V shed 2 bases and J shed 2 bases, with 11 bases lying between them. CDR3 residues: CASSFWQGAYNEQFF. The CDR3 DNA is TGTGCCAGCAGCTTTTGGCAGGGCGCCTACAATGAGCAGTTCTTC.

The rearrangement links TRBV5-4 to TRBJ2-1; D is undetermined. Germline values: CDR1 SGHNT, CDR2 YYREEE (reference sequence). The V end was cut by 4 bases, the J end by 3 bases, with 2 bases between. The CDR3 runs 11 residues. CDR3 protein: CASSSYNEQFF. The DNA of the CDR3 is TGTGCCAGCAGCAGCTACAATGAGCAGTTCTTC.

V and J are TRBV27 and TRBJ2-7; a possible D gene is TRBD2 (6 bases). V lost 4 bases, J lost 4 bases, and 11 bases lay in between. The CDR3 is 13 amino acids. The V gene's germline CDR1 is MNHEY and CDR2 SMNVEV (reference sequence). CDR3 coding DNA: TGTGCCAGCAGTTCCCGGGGGTCGTACGAGCAGTACTTC. Protein product: CASSSRGSYEQYF.

The chain joins TRBV3-1 (or the pseudogene TRBV3-2) to TRBJ2-3; the D call may be TRBD1 or TRBD2 (6 bases each). V shed 5 bases and J shed 3 bases, with 18 bases lying between them. The CDR3 is 16 amino acids. Germline lookup yields CDR1 LGHDT and CDR2 YNNKEL (reference sequence). Here the CDR3 DNA reads TGTGCCAGCAGCTCCCTCCGCGGAGGGGGGACAGATACGCAGTATTTT. It is translated as CASSSLRGGGTDTQYF.

This rearrangement joins TRBV5-1 to TRBJ2-5; a possible D gene is TRBD1 (5 bases). This CDR3 region has 13 residues. Germline V gene data show CDR1 as SGHRS and CDR2 as YFSETQ. V lost 6 bases, J lost 1 base, and 10 bases lay in between. CDR3 in amino acids: CASKVQGQETQYF. CDR3 nucleotides: TGCGCCAGCAAGGTCCAGGGCCAAGAGACCCAGTACTTC. Full variable domain (rest looked up from reference TRBV5-1 and TRBJ2-5): KAGVTQTPRYLIKTRGQQVTLSCSPISGHRSVSWYQQTPGQGLQFLFEYFSETQRNKGNFPGRFSGRQFSNSRSEMNVSTLELGDSALYLCASKVQGQETQYFGPGTRLLVL.

This clone was seen just once. J is TRBJ2-3 and V is TRBV6-6; D is perhaps TRBD1 (5 bases). There are 17 residues in the CDR3. Germline CDR1 reads MNHNY; CDR2 reads SVGAGI (reference sequence). V lost 6 bases to trimming and J lost 5 bases, with 24 bases between them. This CDR3 is CASRRYQGSWPLDTQYF. The CDR3 nucleotides read TGTGCCAGCAGACGATATCAGGGCTCCTGGCCATTAGATACGCAGTATTTT.

The CDR3 DNA follows: TGCGCCAGCAGCTTCTTCGTGAATCCTAGCTCTGGAAACACCATATATTTT. It yields the protein CASSFFVNPSSGNTIYF. This chain uses TRBV5-1 with TRBJ1-3; D gene ambiguous. The CDR3 runs 17 residues. V was trimmed by 2 bases and J by 0 bases, leaving 15 bases between them. Germline V gene lookup returns CDR1 SGHRS and CDR2 YFSETQ. Using reference TRBV5-1 and TRBJ1-3 for the parts outside the CDR3, the full variable domain is KAGVTQTPRYLIKTRGQQVTLSCSPISGHRSVSWYQQTPGQGLQFLFEYFSETQRNKGNFPGRFSGRQFSNSRSEMNVSTLELGDSALYLCASSFFVNPSSGNTIYFGEGSWLTVV.

A single count supports this clone. The V and J genes are TRBV11-2 and TRBJ1-3; D is uncertain. The V and J ends lost 5 bases and 0 bases respectively, with 11 bases between them. This CDR3 region has 15 residues. Germline V gives CDR1 SGHAT, CDR2 FQNNGV. Here the CDR3 reads CASSGLKSSGNTIYF. In DNA form, the CDR3 reads TGTGCCAGCAGCGGTTTGAAGAGCTCTGGAAACACCATATATTTT.

For this clone: A much larger clone is a single base away; this may be a read error. This is likely a read error, given that the CDR3 carries no conserved phenylalanine or tryptophan at its end. The chain recombines TRBV29-1 with TRBJ1-2; possible D gene TRBD1, 6 bases. Trimming removed 3 bases at V and 4 bases at J, with 15 bases between. Germline values: CDR1 SQVTM, CDR2 ANQGSEA. The CDR3 covers 14 residues. CDR3 region: CSVEGTGRGYGYTL. CDR3 DNA sequence: TGCAGCGTTGAGGGAACAGGGCGAGGCTATGGCTACACCCTC.